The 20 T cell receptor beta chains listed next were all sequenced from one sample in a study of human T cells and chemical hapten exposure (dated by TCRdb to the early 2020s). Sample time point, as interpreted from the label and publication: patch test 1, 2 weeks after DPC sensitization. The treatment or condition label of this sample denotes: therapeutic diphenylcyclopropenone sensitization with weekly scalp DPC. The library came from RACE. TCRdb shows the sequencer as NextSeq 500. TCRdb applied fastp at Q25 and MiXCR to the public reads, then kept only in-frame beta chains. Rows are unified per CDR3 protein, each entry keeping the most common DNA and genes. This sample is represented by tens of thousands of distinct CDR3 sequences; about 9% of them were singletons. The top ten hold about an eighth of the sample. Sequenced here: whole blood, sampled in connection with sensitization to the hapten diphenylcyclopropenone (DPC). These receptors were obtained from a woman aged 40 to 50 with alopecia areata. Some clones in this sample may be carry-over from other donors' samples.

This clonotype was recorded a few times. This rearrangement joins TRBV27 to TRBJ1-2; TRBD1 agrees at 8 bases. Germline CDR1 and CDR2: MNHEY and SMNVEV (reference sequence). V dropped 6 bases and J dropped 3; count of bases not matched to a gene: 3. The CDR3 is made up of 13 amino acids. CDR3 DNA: TGTGCCAGCAGACAGGGGGTTGACTATGGCTACACCTTC. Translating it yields CASRQGVDYGYTF.

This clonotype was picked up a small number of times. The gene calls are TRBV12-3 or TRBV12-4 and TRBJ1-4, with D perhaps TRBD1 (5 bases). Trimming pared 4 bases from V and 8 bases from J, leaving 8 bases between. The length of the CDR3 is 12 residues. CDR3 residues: CASSSGREKLFF. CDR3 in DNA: TGTGCCAGCAGTTCAGGGAGGGAAAAACTGTTTTTT.

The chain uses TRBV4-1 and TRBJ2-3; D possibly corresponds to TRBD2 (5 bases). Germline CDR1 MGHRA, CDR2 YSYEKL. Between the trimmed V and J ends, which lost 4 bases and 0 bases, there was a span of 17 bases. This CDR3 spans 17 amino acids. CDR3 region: CASSPNLGLASTDTQYF. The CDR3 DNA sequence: TGCGCCAGCAGCCCCAACCTAGGACTGGCAAGCACAGATACGCAGTATTTT.

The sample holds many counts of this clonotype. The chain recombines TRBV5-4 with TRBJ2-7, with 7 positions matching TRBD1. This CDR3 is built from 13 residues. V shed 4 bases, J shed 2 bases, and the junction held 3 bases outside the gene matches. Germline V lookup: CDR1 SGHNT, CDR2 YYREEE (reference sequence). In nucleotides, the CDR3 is TGTGCCAGCAGCAGGGACAGTACCTACGAGCAGTACTTC. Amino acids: CASSRDSTYEQYF.

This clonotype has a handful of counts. The CDR3 nucleotides are TGTGCCAGCAGCTTCCAGAGAGCTTACGAGCAGTACTTC. Translation gives CASSFQRAYEQYF. The chain uses TRBV13 and TRBJ2-7; D remains unclear. This CDR3 has 13 residues. Germline V lookup: CDR1 PRHDT, CDR2 FYEKMQ (reference sequence). Trimming took off 3 bases at V and 4 bases at J, with 10 bases between the two ends.

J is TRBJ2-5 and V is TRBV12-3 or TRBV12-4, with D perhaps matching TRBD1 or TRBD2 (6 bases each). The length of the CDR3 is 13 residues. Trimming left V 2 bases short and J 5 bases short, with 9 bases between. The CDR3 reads CASSLWRGETQYF. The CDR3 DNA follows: TGTGCCAGCAGTTTATGGAGGGGGGAGACCCAGTACTTC.

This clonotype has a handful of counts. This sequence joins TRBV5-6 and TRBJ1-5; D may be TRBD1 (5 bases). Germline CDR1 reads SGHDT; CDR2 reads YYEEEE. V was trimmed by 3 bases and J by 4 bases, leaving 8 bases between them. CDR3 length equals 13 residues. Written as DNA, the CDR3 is TGTGCCAGCAGCTCAGGGACGAATCAGCCCCAGCATTTT. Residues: CASSSGTNQPQHF.

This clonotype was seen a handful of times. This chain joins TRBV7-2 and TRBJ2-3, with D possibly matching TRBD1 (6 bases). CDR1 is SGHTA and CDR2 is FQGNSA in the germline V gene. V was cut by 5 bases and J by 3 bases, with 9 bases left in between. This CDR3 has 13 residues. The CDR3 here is CASSNRVTDTQYF. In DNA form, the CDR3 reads TGTGCCAGCAGCAACAGGGTGACAGATACGCAGTATTTT.

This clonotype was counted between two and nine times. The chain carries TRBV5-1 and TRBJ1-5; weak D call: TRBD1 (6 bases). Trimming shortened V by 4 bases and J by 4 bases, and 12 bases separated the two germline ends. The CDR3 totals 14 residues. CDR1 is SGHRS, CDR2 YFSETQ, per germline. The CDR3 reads CASSTGQFNQPQHF. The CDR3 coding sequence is TGCGCCAGCAGCACCGGACAGTTTAATCAGCCCCAGCATTTT.

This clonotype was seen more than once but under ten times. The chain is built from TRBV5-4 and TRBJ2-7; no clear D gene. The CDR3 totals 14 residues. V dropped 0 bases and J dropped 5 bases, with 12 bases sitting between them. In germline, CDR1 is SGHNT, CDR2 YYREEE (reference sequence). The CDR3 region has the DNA TGTGCCAGCAGCTTGGGCGGCACCGACGACGAGCAGTACTTC. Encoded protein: CASSLGGTDDEQYF.

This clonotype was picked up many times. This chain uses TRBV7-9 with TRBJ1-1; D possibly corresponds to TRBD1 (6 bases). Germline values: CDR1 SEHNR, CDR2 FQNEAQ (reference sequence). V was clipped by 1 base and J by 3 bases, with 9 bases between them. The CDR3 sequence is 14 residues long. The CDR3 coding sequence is TGTGCCAGCAGCTTAGACGCAGGGGACACTGAAGCTTTCTTT. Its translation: CASSLDAGDTEAFF.

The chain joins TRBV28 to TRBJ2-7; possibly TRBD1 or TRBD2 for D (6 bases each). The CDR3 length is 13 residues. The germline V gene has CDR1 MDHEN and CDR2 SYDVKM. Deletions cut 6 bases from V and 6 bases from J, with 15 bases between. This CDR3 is CASRPGGGLEQYF. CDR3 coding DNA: TGTGCCAGCAGGCCTGGAGGGGGACTCGAGCAGTACTTC.

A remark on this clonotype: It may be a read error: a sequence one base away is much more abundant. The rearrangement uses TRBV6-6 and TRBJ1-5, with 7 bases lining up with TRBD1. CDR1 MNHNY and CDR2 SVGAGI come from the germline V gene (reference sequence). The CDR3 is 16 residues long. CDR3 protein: CASKSVTGAGNQPHHF. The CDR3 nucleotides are TGTGCCAGCAAATCCGTCACAGGGGCTGGCAATCAGCCCCACCATTTT.

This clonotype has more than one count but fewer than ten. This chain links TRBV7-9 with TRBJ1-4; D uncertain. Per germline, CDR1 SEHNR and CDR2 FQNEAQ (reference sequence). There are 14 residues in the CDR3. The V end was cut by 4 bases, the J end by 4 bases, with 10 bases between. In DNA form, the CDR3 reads TGTGCCAGCAGCTCTACCGGTCTTAATGAAAAACTGTTTTTT. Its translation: CASSSTGLNEKLFF.

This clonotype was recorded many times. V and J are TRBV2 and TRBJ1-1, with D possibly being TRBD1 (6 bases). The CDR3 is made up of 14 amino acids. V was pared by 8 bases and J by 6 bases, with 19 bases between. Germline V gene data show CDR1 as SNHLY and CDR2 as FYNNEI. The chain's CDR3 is CASFSGPGTSEAFF. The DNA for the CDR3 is TGTGCCAGCTTTTCCGGGCCCGGGACATCTGAAGCTTTCTTT.

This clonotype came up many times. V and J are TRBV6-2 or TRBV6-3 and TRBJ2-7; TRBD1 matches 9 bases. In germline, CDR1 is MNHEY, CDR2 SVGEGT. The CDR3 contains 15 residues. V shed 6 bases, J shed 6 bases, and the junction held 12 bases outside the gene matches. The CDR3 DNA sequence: TGTGCCAGCAGCTCGGCCGGGACAGGGATGGGCGAGCAGTACTTC. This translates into CASSSAGTGMGEQYF.

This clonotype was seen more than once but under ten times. In DNA, the CDR3 is TGTGCCAGCAGACTCCTTGGGGGGGCCCTCAATGAGCAGTTCTTC. Its protein product is CASRLLGGALNEQFF. The chain links TRBV28 to TRBJ2-1, with a weak D call TRBD2 (7 bases). There are 15 residues in the CDR3. The germline V and J ends were trimmed by 6 bases and 6 bases, with 18 bases remaining between them. Germline V lookup: CDR1 MDHEN, CDR2 SYDVKM.

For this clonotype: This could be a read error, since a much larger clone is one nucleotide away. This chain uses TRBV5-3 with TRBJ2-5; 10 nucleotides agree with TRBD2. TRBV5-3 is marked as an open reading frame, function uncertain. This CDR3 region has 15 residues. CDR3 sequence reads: CARSKTSGRKESQYF. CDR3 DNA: TGTGCCAGAAGCAAGACTAGCGGGCGTAAAGAGTCCCAGTACTTC.

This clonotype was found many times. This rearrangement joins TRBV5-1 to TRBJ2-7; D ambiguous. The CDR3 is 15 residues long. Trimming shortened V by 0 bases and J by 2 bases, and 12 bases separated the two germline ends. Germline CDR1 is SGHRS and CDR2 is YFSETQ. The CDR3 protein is CASSLDQETAYEQYF. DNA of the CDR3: TGCGCCAGCAGCTTGGACCAGGAAACGGCCTACGAGCAGTACTTC. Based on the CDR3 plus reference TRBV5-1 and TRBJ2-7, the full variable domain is KAGVTQTPRYLIKTRGQQVTLSCSPISGHRSVSWYQQTPGQGLQFLFEYFSETQRNKGNFPGRFSGRQFSNSRSEMNVSTLELGDSALYLCASSLDQETAYEQYFGPGTRLTVT.

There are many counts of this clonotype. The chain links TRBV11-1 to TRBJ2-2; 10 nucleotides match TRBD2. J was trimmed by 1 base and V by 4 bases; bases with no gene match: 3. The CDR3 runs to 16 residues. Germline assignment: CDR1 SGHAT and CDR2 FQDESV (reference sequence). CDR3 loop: CASSWTSGRNTGELFF. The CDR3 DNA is TGTGCCAGCAGCTGGACTAGCGGAAGGAACACCGGGGAGCTGTTTTTT.